Listed below are T cell receptor beta chains from one sample, sequenced in a study of blood T cell repertoires in COVID-19. Sequenced by immunoSEQ multiplex PCR; TCRdb stores in-frame clones only, minus some. The table shows fewer than 350,000 clones, with about 90% occurring only once. Sequencing was carried out using peripheral blood. These receptors all come from a woman aged 25 to 45 with COVID-19, enrolled during active disease. Both conserved end residues are part of each CDR3. D genes are given only for firm matches. Part of the rows lack a size; the others show once, few, many or a class for expanded clones.

j_call: TRBJ1-2; v_call: TRBV11-2; clone_size: NA; cdr3_length: 15; d_call: NA; cdr3_nt: TGTGCCAGCAGCTTACTCTCTTGGGCAGGGGATGGCTACACCTTC; cdr3_aa: CASSLLSWAGDGYTF
j_call: TRBJ2-1; v_call: TRBV4-2; clone_size: NA; cdr3_length: 16; d_call: TRBD2; cdr3_nt: TGTGCCAGCAGCCAAGAACTAGCGGGGGGGCTAAATGAGCAGTTCTTC; cdr3_aa: CASSQELAGGLNEQFF
j_call: TRBJ1-5; v_call: TRBV5-6; clone_size: NA; cdr3_length: 13; d_call: NA; cdr3_nt: TGTGCCAGCAGCCCGTCGATCGGTCGGCCCCAGCATTTT; cdr3_aa: CASSPSIGRPQHF
j_call: TRBJ1-4; v_call: TRBV29-1; clone_size: NA; cdr3_length: 12; d_call: NA; cdr3_nt: TGCAGCGCCACAGGCGCCGATGAAAAACTGTTTTTT; cdr3_aa: CSATGADEKLFF
j_call: TRBJ1-3; v_call: TRBV2; clone_size: NA; cdr3_length: 14; d_call: TRBD1; cdr3_nt: TGTGCCAGCAGGCAAACAGGGGCCGGGAACACCATATATTTT; cdr3_aa: CASRQTGAGNTIYF
j_call: TRBJ2-7; v_call: TRBV2; clone_size: NA; cdr3_length: 16; d_call: TRBD2; cdr3_nt: TGTGCCAGCAGTGGCCAGGGCGGGGGGGTCACCTACGAGCAGTACTTC; cdr3_aa: CASSGQGGGVTYEQYF
j_call: TRBJ2-3; v_call: TRBV15; clone_size: NA; cdr3_length: 19; d_call: NA; cdr3_nt: TGTGCCACCAGCAGAAAAGGGAAAGGGAACAGGCTCTCCATTGATACGCAGTATTTT; cdr3_aa: CATSRKGKGNRLSIDTQYF
j_call: TRBJ1-1; v_call: TRBV5-4; clone_size: NA; cdr3_length: 13; d_call: TRBD1; cdr3_nt: TGTGCCAGCAGCCCGGACAGGGAGGATGAAGCTTTCTTT; cdr3_aa: CASSPDREDEAFF
j_call: TRBJ2-5; v_call: TRBV7-6; clone_size: NA; cdr3_length: 15; d_call: TRBD1; cdr3_nt: TGTGCCAGCAGCGCCACAGGGGCCCTTCAAGAGACCCAGTACTTC; cdr3_aa: CASSATGALQETQYF
j_call: TRBJ2-2; v_call: TRBV6-4; clone_size: few; cdr3_length: 15; d_call: TRBD1; cdr3_nt: TGTGCCAGCAGACCGACAGGGTTGAACACCGGGGAGCTGTTTTTT; cdr3_aa: CASRPTGLNTGELFF
j_call: TRBJ2-3; v_call: TRBV28; clone_size: NA; cdr3_length: 13; d_call: NA; cdr3_nt: TGTGCCAGCAGTCCCACGGTTTTAGATACGCAGTATTTT; cdr3_aa: CASSPTVLDTQYF
j_call: TRBJ1-1; v_call: TRBV29-1; clone_size: NA; cdr3_length: 12; d_call: NA; cdr3_nt: TGCAGCTCAGTGGGGCAGAACACTGAAGCTTTCTTT; cdr3_aa: CSSVGQNTEAFF
j_call: TRBJ1-2; v_call: TRBV2; clone_size: once; cdr3_length: 15; d_call: TRBD1; cdr3_nt: TGTGCCAGCAGTCCAACTCCGGGACAGGGGGTTGGCTACACCTTC; cdr3_aa: CASSPTPGQGVGYTF
j_call: TRBJ1-2; v_call: TRBV6-6; clone_size: few; cdr3_length: 15; d_call: TRBD1; cdr3_nt: TGTGCCAGCAGTTACCCTAGGACAGGGGAAAATGGCTACACCTTC; cdr3_aa: CASSYPRTGENGYTF
j_call: TRBJ2-5; v_call: TRBV7-2; clone_size: NA; cdr3_length: 14; d_call: TRBD2; cdr3_nt: TGTGCCAGCAGCCCGCGGGGTAGCGGGGGGACCCAGTACTTC; cdr3_aa: CASSPRGSGGTQYF
j_call: TRBJ1-5; v_call: TRBV2; clone_size: NA; cdr3_length: 13; d_call: TRBD1; cdr3_nt: TGTGCCAGCGGGACAGGGGGTCTTCAGCCCCAGCATTTT; cdr3_aa: CASGTGGLQPQHF
j_call: TRBJ1-3; v_call: TRBV27; clone_size: NA; cdr3_length: 13; d_call: NA; cdr3_nt: TGTGCCAGCGGGCACGGGACTGGAAACACCATATATTTT; cdr3_aa: CASGHGTGNTIYF
j_call: TRBJ1-5; v_call: TRBV6-2/TRBV6-3; clone_size: NA; cdr3_length: 14; d_call: NA; cdr3_nt: TGTGCCAGCAGTTCGTCCGGTAGCAATCAGCCCCAGCATTTT; cdr3_aa: CASSSSGSNQPQHF
j_call: TRBJ1-1; v_call: TRBV29-1; clone_size: NA; cdr3_length: 14; d_call: NA; cdr3_nt: TGCAGCGTTGAACCGACCTACTACCCCGCCGGAGCTTTCTTT; cdr3_aa: CSVEPTYYPAGAFF
j_call: TRBJ2-3; v_call: TRBV3-1/TRBV3-2; clone_size: NA; cdr3_length: 16; d_call: NA; cdr3_nt: TGTGCCAGCAGCCTAATGGACTACACTAGCACAGATACGCAGTATTTT; cdr3_aa: CASSLMDYTSTDTQYF
j_call: TRBJ2-1; v_call: TRBV11-2; clone_size: NA; cdr3_length: 15; d_call: NA; cdr3_nt: TGTGCCAGCAGCTTATTGGCGGAATCCTACAATGAGCAGTTCTTC; cdr3_aa: CASSLLAESYNEQFF
j_call: TRBJ1-1; v_call: TRBV29-1; clone_size: NA; cdr3_length: 12; d_call: NA; cdr3_nt: TGCAGCGTTGAATCGGGGGGAACTGAAGCTTTCTTT; cdr3_aa: CSVESGGTEAFF
j_call: TRBJ1-5; v_call: TRBV5-6; clone_size: NA; cdr3_length: 17; d_call: NA; cdr3_nt: TGTGCCAGCAGCTTGGGTACAGGGAGATATAGCAATCAGCCCCAGCATTTT; cdr3_aa: CASSLGTGRYSNQPQHF
j_call: TRBJ1-1; v_call: TRBV7-8; clone_size: NA; cdr3_length: 15; d_call: NA; cdr3_nt: TGTGCCAGCCGCATGCAAGCGTGGCGGAACACTGAAGCTTTCTTT; cdr3_aa: CASRMQAWRNTEAFF
j_call: TRBJ1-5; v_call: TRBV7-8; clone_size: NA; cdr3_length: 14; d_call: TRBD1; cdr3_nt: TGTGCCAGCAGCTTAGAGACAGGGATGACGCCCCAGCATTTT; cdr3_aa: CASSLETGMTPQHF
j_call: TRBJ1-1; v_call: TRBV28; clone_size: NA; cdr3_length: 12; d_call: NA; cdr3_nt: TGTGCCAGCAGCTCGAGTGGCAGGAAAGCTTTCTTT; cdr3_aa: CASSSSGRKAFF
j_call: TRBJ1-4; v_call: TRBV7-8; clone_size: NA; cdr3_length: 15; d_call: TRBD1; cdr3_nt: TGTGCCAGCAGCTGGACCGGGACAGGGGGCGAAAAACTGTTTTTT; cdr3_aa: CASSWTGTGGEKLFF
j_call: TRBJ1-6; v_call: TRBV27; clone_size: NA; cdr3_length: 14; d_call: TRBD1; cdr3_nt: TGTGCCAGCAGATCCAACAGGGGCGGGGGGCCCCTCCACTTT; cdr3_aa: CASRSNRGGGPLHF
j_call: TRBJ2-2; v_call: TRBV5-1; clone_size: NA; cdr3_length: 16; d_call: TRBD1; cdr3_nt: TGCGCCAGCAGCCCGAGACAGGGGAGAGGTACCGGGGAGCTGTTTTTT; cdr3_aa: CASSPRQGRGTGELFF
j_call: TRBJ2-5; v_call: TRBV19; clone_size: NA; cdr3_length: 15; d_call: TRBD1; cdr3_nt: TGTGCCAGTAGTATTGGGACAGGGATGGGAGAGACCCAGTACTTC; cdr3_aa: CASSIGTGMGETQYF
j_call: TRBJ2-3; v_call: TRBV11-2; clone_size: NA; cdr3_length: 18; d_call: TRBD2; cdr3_nt: TGTGCCAGCAGCTCTTTAGCGGGGGGGCAATATAACACAGATACGCAGTATTTT; cdr3_aa: CASSSLAGGQYNTDTQYF
j_call: TRBJ2-7; v_call: TRBV10-3; clone_size: NA; cdr3_length: 17; d_call: NA; cdr3_nt: TGTGCCATCAGATCCCTCGGGGAGATTAACCCACCCTACGAGCAGTACTTC; cdr3_aa: CAIRSLGEINPPYEQYF
j_call: TRBJ2-1; v_call: TRBV6-1; clone_size: few; cdr3_length: 15; d_call: NA; cdr3_nt: TGTGCCAGCAGTGAAATTGGAGGGGGGGCGGATGAGCAGTTCTTC; cdr3_aa: CASSEIGGGADEQFF
j_call: TRBJ1-3; v_call: TRBV10-2; clone_size: NA; cdr3_length: 15; d_call: NA; cdr3_nt: TGCGCCAGCAGTGGGTCAACTGCTTCTGGAAACACCATATATTTT; cdr3_aa: CASSGSTASGNTIYF
j_call: TRBJ2-3; v_call: TRBV28; clone_size: once; cdr3_length: 18; d_call: TRBD2; cdr3_nt: TGTGCCAGCAGTCCCTCCCTGGGAGCGGGGGGCGGCACAGATACGCAGTATTTT; cdr3_aa: CASSPSLGAGGGTDTQYF
j_call: TRBJ1-4; v_call: TRBV27; clone_size: NA; cdr3_length: 16; d_call: TRBD1; cdr3_nt: TGTGCCAGCAGTGTTTACAGGGGGGGGATAGACGAAAAACTGTTTTTT; cdr3_aa: CASSVYRGGIDEKLFF
j_call: TRBJ2-2; v_call: TRBV11-2; clone_size: NA; cdr3_length: 13; d_call: TRBD2; cdr3_nt: TGTGCCCGCCTTGCGGGGGGCACCGGGGAGCTGTTTTTT; cdr3_aa: CARLAGGTGELFF
j_call: TRBJ2-1; v_call: TRBV11-2; clone_size: NA; cdr3_length: 16; d_call: TRBD2; cdr3_nt: TGTGCCAGCAGCCTACTTTCGCGGGGGGCCGGGGATGAGCAGTTCTTC; cdr3_aa: CASSLLSRGAGDEQFF
j_call: TRBJ1-2; v_call: TRBV7-6; clone_size: NA; cdr3_length: 16; d_call: TRBD1; cdr3_nt: TGTGCCAGCAGCTCATATCCGGGACAGGACCCTCATGGCTACACCTTC; cdr3_aa: CASSSYPGQDPHGYTF
j_call: TRBJ2-2; v_call: TRBV6-5; clone_size: once; cdr3_length: 15; d_call: TRBD1; cdr3_nt: TGTGCCAGCAGGGGGCAGGGGGCGGTCACCGGGGAGCTGTTTTTT; cdr3_aa: CASRGQGAVTGELFF
j_call: TRBJ1-5; v_call: TRBV27; clone_size: few; cdr3_length: 13; d_call: NA; cdr3_nt: TGTGCCAGCAGTTTAGGAGGGAGCCAGCCCCAGCATTTT; cdr3_aa: CASSLGGSQPQHF